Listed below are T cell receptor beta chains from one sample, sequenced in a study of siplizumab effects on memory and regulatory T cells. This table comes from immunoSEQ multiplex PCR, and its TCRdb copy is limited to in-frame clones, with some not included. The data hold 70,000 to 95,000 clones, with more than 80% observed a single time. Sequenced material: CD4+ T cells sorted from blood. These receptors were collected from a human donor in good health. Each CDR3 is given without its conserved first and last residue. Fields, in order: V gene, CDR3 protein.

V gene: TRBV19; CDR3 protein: ASSPSGQGGLYGYT
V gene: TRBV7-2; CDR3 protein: ASSFKWGSGETQY
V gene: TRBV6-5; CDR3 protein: ASSYVNTGELF
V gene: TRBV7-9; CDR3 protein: ASSQTEIEAF
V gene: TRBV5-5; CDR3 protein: ASSHAGLAGGEQY
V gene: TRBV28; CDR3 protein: ASSTGVTEAF
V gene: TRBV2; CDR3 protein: ASSQTPRGELF
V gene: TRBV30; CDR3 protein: AWISRRPNTGELF
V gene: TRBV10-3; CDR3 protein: AISEPKTSGTGDTQY
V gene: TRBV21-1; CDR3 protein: ASRPSGAGGVETQY
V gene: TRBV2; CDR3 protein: ASSEVLAGGGDTQY
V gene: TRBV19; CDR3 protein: ASSTQPGQGRSYEQY
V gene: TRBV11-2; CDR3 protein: ASSFGRIIGGKNEQF
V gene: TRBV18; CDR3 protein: ASSPRGGAVREAF
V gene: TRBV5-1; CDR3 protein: ASTLGLSTDTQY
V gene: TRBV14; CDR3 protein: ASSQSGQGGSAEAF
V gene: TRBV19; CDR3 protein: ASSMAGLDRGRYNEQF
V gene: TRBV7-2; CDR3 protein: ASSLDFSGSGEQF
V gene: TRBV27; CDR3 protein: ASSVRVGQPQH
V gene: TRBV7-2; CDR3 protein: ASSGRVSGANVLT
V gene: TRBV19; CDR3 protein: ASSKDRGYQPQH
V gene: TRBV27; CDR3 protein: ASSIRLAYNEQF
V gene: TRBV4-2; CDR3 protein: ASSQLGEEQY
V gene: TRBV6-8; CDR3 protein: ASSYSTGTGGYT
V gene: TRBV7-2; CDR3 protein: ASSLRGGGYGYT
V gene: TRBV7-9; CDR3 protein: ASSLTGGAKEKLF
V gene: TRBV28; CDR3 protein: ASSFGGRKGSKNIQY
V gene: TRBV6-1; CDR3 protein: ASSQDPGHTEAF
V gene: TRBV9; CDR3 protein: ASSTSQGSGYT
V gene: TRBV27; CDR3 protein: ASKFGGLSYEQY
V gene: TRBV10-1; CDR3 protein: ASNKRSDTQY
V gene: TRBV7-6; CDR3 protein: ASSRTRYLEQY
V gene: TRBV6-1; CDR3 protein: ASSSSGTLPIEQY
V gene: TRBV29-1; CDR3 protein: SVEKGSQETQY